Presented here are 6 T cell receptor beta chains from one specimen sequenced in a study of cytomegalovirus exposure and HLA in healthy donors. The PCR contained 60 Vbeta and 13 Jbeta primers. TCRdb's table, derived via immunoSEQ multiplex PCR, lists solely in-frame clones and lacks some. The repertoire holds about 190,000 clones, roughly 90% seen once, with 1% to 1.4% in the top ten. What was sequenced was PBMCs. Receptors originate from a boy younger than 10 in good health and CMV-seronegative.

The chain combines TRBV5-1 with TRBJ2-7; the match to TRBD2 covers 7 bases. V dropped 4 bases and J dropped 8; count of bases not matched to a gene: 6. This CDR3 has 12 amino acids. CDR1 and CDR2 from the germline V gene are SGHRS and YFSETQ. CDR3 in amino acids: CASSPAGPQQYF. CDR3 DNA: TGCGCCAGCAGCCCAGCGGGACCTCAGCAGTACTTC.

The chain combines TRBV11-3 with TRBJ2-4; a weak D match, TRBD2 (6 bases). CDR1 is SGHNT and CDR2 is YENEEA in the germline V gene. The V end lost 4 bases, the J end lost 0 bases, and 10 bases lay between the germline ends. CDR3 size: 15 residues. The CDR3 sequence is CASSWGVPAKNIQYF. The DNA of the CDR3 is TGTGCCAGCAGCTGGGGGGTCCCAGCCAAAAACATTCAGTACTTC.

CDR3 in DNA: TGTGCCAGCAGCACCCTAACTAGCGGAACAGATACGCAGTATTTT. Amino acid sequence: CASSTLTSGTDTQYF. This chain links TRBV6-1 with TRBJ2-3, with 8 nucleotides matching TRBD2. Unmatched junction bases numbered 8, after V lost 6 bases and J lost 3 bases. CDR1 is MNHNS and CDR2 is SASEGT in the germline V gene. This CDR3 contains 15 residues.

The chain is built from TRBV2 and TRBJ2-2, with D unclear. This CDR3 has 15 residues. CDR1 is SNHLY and CDR2 is FYNNEI in the germline V gene. Trimming took off 6 bases at V and 2 bases at J, with 13 bases between the two ends. In nucleotides, the CDR3 is TGTGCCAGCAGCCGAACCCCAACTAACACCGGGGAGCTGTTTTTT. It encodes CASSRTPTNTGELFF.

The rearrangement uses TRBV18 and TRBJ1-1, with 9 bases lining up with TRBD1. This CDR3 spans 13 amino acids. The ends lost 3 bases at V and 14 bases at J; junction bases unmatched: 10. CDR1 is KGHSH and CDR2 is LQKENI in the germline V gene. CDR3 loop: CASSPYPGQGTFF. CDR3 sequence (DNA): TGTGCCAGCTCACCTTACCCGGGACAGGGAACCTTCTTT.

The gene calls are TRBV5-1 and TRBJ2-7; tentatively, D is TRBD1 (6 bases). V dropped 2 bases and J dropped 5 bases, with 14 bases sitting between them. Looked up from germline, CDR1 is SGHRS and CDR2 is YFSETQ. This CDR3 spans 14 amino acids. The CDR3 DNA sequence: TGCGCCAGCAGCTTCGGGACACTACTTGACGAGCAGTACTTC. Translation: CASSFGTLLDEQYF.